Below are 5 T cell receptor beta chains sequenced from a single sample in a study of CD8+ T cells in alopecia areata. After isolation, RNA underwent reverse transcription to generate cDNA as the sequencing template. Profiled with immunoSEQ multiplex PCR; TCRdb holds only in-frame clones, not every one. The data show roughly 180,000 clones, approximately 55% seen once. Treatment: oral pan-JAK inhibitor, 5-10 mg twice daily. Material: CD8+ T cells sorted from blood, obtained at week 24, from a patient treated with tofacitinib. The origin of the receptors is a human donor with alopecia areata.

This clone was detected a few times. The V and J genes are TRBV5-1 and TRBJ2-3; D may be TRBD2 (5 bases). Germline V CDR1 and CDR2: SGHRS, YFSETQ. The CDR3 length is 11 residues. The germline V and J ends were trimmed by 3 bases and 6 bases, with 5 bases remaining between them. The CDR3 region has the DNA TGCGCCAGCAGCTCGGGGGATACGCAGTATTTT. It specifies CASSSGDTQYF.

The V call is TRBV6-5, the J call TRBJ2-1; TRBD2 agrees at 9 bases. CDR3 length: 14 amino acids. Germline assignment: CDR1 MNHEY and CDR2 SVGAGI. With V trimmed by 6 bases and J by 0 bases, 0 bases remained unmatched. The CDR3: CASRTSGSYNEQFF. The CDR3 DNA follows: TGTGCCAGCAGGACTAGCGGCTCCTACAATGAGCAGTTCTTC.

This rearrangement joins TRBV12-5 to TRBJ1-2, with 7 nucleotides matching TRBD1. Germline CDR1 is LGHNT and CDR2 is FRNRAP. The junction had 6 bases not matched to a gene; V was cut back by 6 bases and J by 5 bases. The CDR3 extends over 13 amino acids. The CDR3 sequence is CASGPDRDYGYTF. For the CDR3, the DNA is TGTGCTAGTGGCCCAGACAGGGATTATGGCTACACCTTC. Using reference TRBV12-5 and TRBJ1-2 for the parts outside the CDR3, the full variable domain is DARVTQTPRHKVTEMGQEVTMRCQPILGHNTVFWYRQTMMQGLELLAYFRNRAPLDDSGMPKDRFSAEMPDATLATLKIQPSEPRDSAVYFCASGPDRDYGYTFGSGTRLTVV.

This clone was seen a handful of times. This sequence joins TRBV5-6 and TRBJ2-3, with a tentative D call TRBD2 (5 bases). The CDR3 is 12 residues long. Trimming pared 4 bases from V and 7 bases from J, leaving 10 bases between. Germline V gene data show CDR1 as SGHDT and CDR2 as YYEEEE. CDR3 protein: CASSGGLNTQYF. DNA for the CDR3: TGTGCCAGCAGCGGTGGACTGAATACGCAGTATTTT.

This chain links TRBV14 with TRBJ1-2; D is uncertain. Trimming stripped 3 bases from V and 9 bases from J, with 8 bases between. The CDR3 totals 11 residues. CDR1 and CDR2 (germline): SGHDN, FVKESK. CDR3 protein: CASSHGSSYTF. CDR3 bases: TGTGCCAGCAGCCACGGTTCAAGCTACACCTTC.